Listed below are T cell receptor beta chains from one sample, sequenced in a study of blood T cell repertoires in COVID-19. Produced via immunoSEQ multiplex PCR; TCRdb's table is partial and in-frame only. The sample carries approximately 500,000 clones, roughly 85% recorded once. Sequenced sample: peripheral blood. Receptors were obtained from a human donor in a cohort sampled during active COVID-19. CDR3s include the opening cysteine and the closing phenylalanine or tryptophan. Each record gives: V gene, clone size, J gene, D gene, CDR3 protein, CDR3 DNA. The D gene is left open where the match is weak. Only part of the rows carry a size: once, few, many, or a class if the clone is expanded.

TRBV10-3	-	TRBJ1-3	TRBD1	CAIGTVSGNTIYF	TGTGCCATAGGGACAGTTTCTGGAAACACCATATATTTT
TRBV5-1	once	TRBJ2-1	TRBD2	CASSFGLAGVNEQFF	TGCGCCAGCAGCTTCGGCCTAGCGGGAGTGAATGAGCAGTTCTTC
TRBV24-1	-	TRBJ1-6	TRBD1	CATSDAGDRNSPLHF	TGTGCCACCAGTGATGCCGGGGACAGAAATTCACCCCTCCACTTT
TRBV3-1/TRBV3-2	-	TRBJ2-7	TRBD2	CASSRGRGAGGAYEQYF	TGTGCCAGCAGCCGGGGGAGAGGAGCGGGAGGCGCCTACGAGCAGTACTTC
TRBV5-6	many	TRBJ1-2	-	CASSLEVYGYTF	TGTGCCAGCAGCTTAGAGGTATATGGCTACACCTTC
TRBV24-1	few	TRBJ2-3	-	CATSDPGSRTDTQYF	TGTGCCACCAGTGACCCGGGTTCGCGGACAGATACGCAGTATTTT
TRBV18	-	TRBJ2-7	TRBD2	CASSTGRQASYEQYF	TGTGCCAGCTCAACCGGGAGGCAAGCTTCCTACGAGCAGTACTTC
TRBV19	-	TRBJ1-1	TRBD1	CASSIGTGGNTEAFF	TGTGCCAGTAGTATCGGGACAGGGGGGAACACTGAAGCTTTCTTT
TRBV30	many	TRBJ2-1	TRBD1	CAEKGASSYNEQFF	TGTGCCGAGAAGGGGGCGAGCTCCTACAATGAGCAGTTCTTC
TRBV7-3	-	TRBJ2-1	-	CASSLEGSSYNEQFF	TGTGCCAGCAGCTTAGAGGGTAGCTCCTACAATGAGCAGTTCTTC
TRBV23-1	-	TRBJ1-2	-	CASSPLGAYPIYGYTF	TGCGCCAGCAGTCCTCTGGGGGCCTACCCCATCTATGGCTACACCTTC
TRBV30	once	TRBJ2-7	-	CAWSGGAYEQYF	TGTGCCTGGAGTGGGGGGGCCTACGAGCAGTACTTC
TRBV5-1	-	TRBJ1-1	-	CASKPDQVPNTEAFF	TGCGCCAGCAAGCCAGATCAGGTCCCGAACACTGAAGCTTTCTTT
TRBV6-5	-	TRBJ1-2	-	CASSSKGDGYTF	TGTGCCAGCAGTAGCAAGGGGGATGGCTACACCTTC
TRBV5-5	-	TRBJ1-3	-	CASSLEMVGGSGNTIYF	TGTGCCAGCAGCTTGGAAATGGTAGGGGGCTCTGGAAACACCATATATTTT
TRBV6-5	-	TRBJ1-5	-	CASSFGQESNQPQHF	TGTGCCAGCAGTTTTGGGCAGGAAAGCAATCAGCCCCAGCATTTT
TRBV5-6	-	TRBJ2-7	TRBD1	CASSYAQGASGEQYF	TGTGCCAGCAGTTATGCCCAGGGGGCCTCTGGCGAGCAGTACTTC
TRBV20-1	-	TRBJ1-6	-	CSASEDRGGSPLHF	TGCAGTGCTAGTGAGGACAGAGGTGGTTCACCCCTCCACTTT
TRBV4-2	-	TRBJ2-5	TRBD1	CASSQDFRGTEETQYF	TGTGCCAGCAGCCAAGATTTTAGAGGGACAGAAGAGACCCAGTACTTC
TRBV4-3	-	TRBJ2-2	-	CASSQEPVGELFF	TGCGCCAGCAGCCAAGAACCAGTCGGGGAGCTGTTTTTT
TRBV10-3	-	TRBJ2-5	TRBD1	CAISGTGVGETQYF	TGTGCCATCTCAGGGACAGGGGTCGGGGAGACCCAGTACTTC
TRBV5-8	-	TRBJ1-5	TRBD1	CASSRHRGQVNQPQHF	TGTGCCAGCAGCCGTCACAGGGGGCAGGTCAATCAGCCCCAGCATTTT
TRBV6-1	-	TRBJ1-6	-	CASSENGPHEPLHF	TGTGCCAGCAGTGAAAATGGGCCACACGAACCCCTCCACTTT
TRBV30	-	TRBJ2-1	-	CAWRHTGLNEQFF	TGTGCCTGGAGACACACAGGGCTCAATGAGCAGTTCTTC
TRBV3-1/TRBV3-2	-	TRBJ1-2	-	CASSQEGEWGGYTF	TGTGCCAGCAGCCAAGAAGGGGAATGGGGCGGCTACACCTTC
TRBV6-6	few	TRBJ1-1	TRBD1	CASSYTEGQGAFF	TGTGCCAGCAGTTACACCGAGGGACAGGGAGCTTTCTTT
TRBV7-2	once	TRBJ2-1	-	CASRAGSNNEQFF	TGTGCCAGCAGGGCAGGGTCGAACAATGAGCAGTTCTTC
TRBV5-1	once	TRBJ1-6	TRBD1	CASSIDRGGNSPLHF	TGCGCCAGCAGCATAGACAGGGGTGGAAATTCACCCCTCCACTTT
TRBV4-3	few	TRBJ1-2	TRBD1	CASSQETGNGYTF	TGCGCCAGCAGCCAAGAGACAGGGAATGGCTACACCTTC
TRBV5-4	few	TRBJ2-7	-	CASSLRENLREQYF	TGTGCCAGCAGCTTGCGGGAGAATTTGCGCGAGCAGTACTTC
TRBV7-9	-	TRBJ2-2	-	CASSPHGSSTGELFF	TGTGCCAGCAGCCCGCATGGGAGTAGCACCGGGGAGCTGTTTTTT
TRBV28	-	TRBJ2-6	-	CASSFILGRDFSGANVLTF	TGTGCCAGCAGTTTTATCTTAGGCAGGGATTTCTCTGGGGCCAACGTCCTGACTTTC
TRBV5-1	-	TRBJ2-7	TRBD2	CASSLGGSVSSYEQYF	TGCGCCAGCAGCTTAGGCGGGAGTGTTTCTTCCTACGAGCAGTACTTC
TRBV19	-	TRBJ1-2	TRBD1	CASSIGAGGANYGYTF	TGTGCCAGTAGTATAGGCGCAGGGGGCGCGAACTATGGCTACACCTTC
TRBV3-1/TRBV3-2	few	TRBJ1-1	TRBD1	CASSQGGMSEAFF	TGTGCCAGCAGTCAGGGGGGTATGTCTGAAGCTTTCTTT
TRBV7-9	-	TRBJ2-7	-	CASSSTYEQYF	TGTGCCAGCAGCTCAACCTACGAGCAGTACTTC
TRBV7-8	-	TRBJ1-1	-	CASRRPREDTEAFF	TGTGCCAGCAGAAGACCCCGGGAGGACACTGAAGCTTTCTTT
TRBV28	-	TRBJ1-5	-	CASSYYFDGDSNQPQHF	TGTGCCAGCAGTTACTATTTTGACGGTGATAGCAATCAGCCCCAGCATTTT
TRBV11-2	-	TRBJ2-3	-	CASSRRSGGTDTQYF	TGTGCCAGCAGCCGCCGGTCGGGTGGGACAGATACGCAGTATTTT
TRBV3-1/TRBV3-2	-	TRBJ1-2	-	CASTGPSSNYGYTF	TGTGCCAGCACTGGCCCCTCGTCAAACTATGGCTACACCTTC
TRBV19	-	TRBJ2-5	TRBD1	CASSIPGGGRETQYF	TGTGCCAGTAGTATTCCAGGGGGCGGAAGAGAGACCCAGTACTTC
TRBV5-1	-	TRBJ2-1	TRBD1	CASSLDRGLYNEQFF	TGCGCCAGCAGCTTAGACAGGGGGCTCTACAATGAGCAGTTCTTC
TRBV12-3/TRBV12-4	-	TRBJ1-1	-	CASSFFRNTEAFF	TGTGCCAGCAGTTTTTTTCGGAACACTGAAGCTTTCTTT
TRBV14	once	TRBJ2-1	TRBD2	CASSQVRTSGYYNEQFF	TGTGCCAGCAGCCAAGTGAGAACTAGCGGGTACTACAATGAGCAGTTCTTC
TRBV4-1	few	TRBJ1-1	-	CASSRGAARDTEAFF	TGCGCCAGCAGCCGCGGGGCAGCCCGGGACACTGAAGCTTTCTTT
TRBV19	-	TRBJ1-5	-	CASSIWGATYSNQPQHF	TGTGCCAGTAGTATATGGGGAGCCACCTATAGCAATCAGCCCCAGCATTTT
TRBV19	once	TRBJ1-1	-	CASSPGRARFGTEAFF	TGTGCCAGTAGCCCGGGCAGGGCTAGGTTCGGCACTGAAGCTTTCTTT
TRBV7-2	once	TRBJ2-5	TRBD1	CASSLGPGGRETQYF	TGTGCCAGCAGCCTCGGACCAGGGGGTCGCGAGACCCAGTACTTC
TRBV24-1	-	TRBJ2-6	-	CATSDPSIESSGANVLTF	TGTGCCACCAGTGATCCCTCAATAGAGAGCTCTGGGGCCAACGTCCTGACTTTC
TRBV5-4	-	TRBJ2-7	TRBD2	CASSLGLAGAESYEQYF	TGTGCCAGCAGCTTAGGACTAGCGGGGGCAGAATCCTACGAGCAGTACTTC
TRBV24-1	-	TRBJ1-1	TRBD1	CATMRGQGSNTEAFF	TGTGCCACAATGAGGGGACAGGGCTCGAACACTGAAGCTTTCTTT
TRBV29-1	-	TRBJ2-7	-	CSVTHRGNNYEQYF	TGCAGCGTTACCCATAGGGGTAATAACTACGAGCAGTACTTC
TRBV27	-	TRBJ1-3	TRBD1	CASRERQGAGNTIYF	TGTGCCAGCAGAGAACGACAGGGTGCAGGAAACACCATATATTTT
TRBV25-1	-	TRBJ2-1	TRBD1	CASSARGLGTYNEQFF	TGTGCCAGCAGCGCGAGGGGGCTAGGGACCTACAATGAGCAGTTCTTC
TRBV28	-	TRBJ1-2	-	CASLTFGESYGYTF	TGTGCCAGCCTTACTTTTGGGGAGTCCTATGGCTACACCTTC
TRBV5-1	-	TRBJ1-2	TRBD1	CASIDKTGGGYGYTF	TGCGCCAGCATCGATAAGACAGGGGGAGGGTATGGCTACACCTTC
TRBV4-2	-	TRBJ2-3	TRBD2	CASSQGLAGNTQYF	TGTGCCAGCAGCCAAGGGCTAGCGGGTAATACGCAGTATTTT
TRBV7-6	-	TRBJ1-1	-	CASSLAQGGGTEAFF	TGTGCCAGCAGCTTAGCACAGGGTGGCGGCACTGAAGCTTTCTTT